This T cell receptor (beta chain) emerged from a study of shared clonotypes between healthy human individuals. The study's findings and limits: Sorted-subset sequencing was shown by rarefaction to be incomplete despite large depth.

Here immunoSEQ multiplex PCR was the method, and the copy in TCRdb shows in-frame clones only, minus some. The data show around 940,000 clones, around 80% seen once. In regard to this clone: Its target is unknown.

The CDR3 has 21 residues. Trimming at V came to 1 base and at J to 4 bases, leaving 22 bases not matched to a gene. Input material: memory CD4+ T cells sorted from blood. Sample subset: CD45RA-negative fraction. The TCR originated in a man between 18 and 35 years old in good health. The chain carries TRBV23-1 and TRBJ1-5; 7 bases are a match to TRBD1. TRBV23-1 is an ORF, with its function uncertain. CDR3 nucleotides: TGCGCCAGCAGTCAATTCAATGAGTGGGACAGCGGGCTACAGGGAAATCAGCCCCAGCATTTT. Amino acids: CASSQFNEWDSGLQGNQPQHF.